This T cell receptor beta chain was sequenced during a study of blood T cells in healthy people across ages. Study-level results: Any changes in expanded clonotypes were possibly confounded, as donor CMV status remained unknown.

Extractions gave at least 5.5 micrograms of total RNA per sample. Next came a second PCR, run for about 7 to 12 cycles, which used a sample-barcoded 5' primer along with a J-beta primer mix. TCRdb used MiXCR to reprocess the 5' RACE reads, holding one entry per CDR3 protein. This table holds some 730,000 distinct CDR3 sequences, approximately 21% found once. With regard to this clonotype: Its antigen is unidentified. One junction end disagrees with the germline gene, perhaps due to a read error.

This CDR3 has 16 residues. CDR1 is MNHEY and CDR2 is SMNVEV in the germline V gene (reference sequence). V and J are TRBV27 and TRBJ2-6, with D possibly matching TRBD1 (5 bases). The sequencing input was blood. This TCR was sampled from a man aged 65-85 years in good health. CDR3 nucleotides: TGTGTCAGCAGTTTAACAATGAACTCTGGGGCCAACGTCCTGACCTTC. Encoded protein: CVSSLTMNSGANVLTF.